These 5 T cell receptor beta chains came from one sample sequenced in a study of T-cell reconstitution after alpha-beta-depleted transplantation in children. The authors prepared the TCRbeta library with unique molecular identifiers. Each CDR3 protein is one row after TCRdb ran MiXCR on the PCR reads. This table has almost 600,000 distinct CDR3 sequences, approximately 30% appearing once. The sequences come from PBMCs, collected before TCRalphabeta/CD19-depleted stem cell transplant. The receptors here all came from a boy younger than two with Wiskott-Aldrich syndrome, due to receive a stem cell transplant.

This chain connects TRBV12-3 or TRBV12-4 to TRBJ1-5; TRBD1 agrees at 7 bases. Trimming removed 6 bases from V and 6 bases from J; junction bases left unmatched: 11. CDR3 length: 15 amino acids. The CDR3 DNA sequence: TGTGCCAGCAGCCCCTCGACAGGGTCTCCTCAGCCCCAGCATTTT. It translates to CASSPSTGSPQPQHF.

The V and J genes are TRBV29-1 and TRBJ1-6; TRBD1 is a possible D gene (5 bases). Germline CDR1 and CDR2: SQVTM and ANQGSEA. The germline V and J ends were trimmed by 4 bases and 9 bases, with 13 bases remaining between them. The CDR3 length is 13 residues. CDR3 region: CSVVEGPTSPLHF. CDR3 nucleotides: TGCAGCGTTGTGGAGGGACCTACTTCACCCCTCCACTTT.

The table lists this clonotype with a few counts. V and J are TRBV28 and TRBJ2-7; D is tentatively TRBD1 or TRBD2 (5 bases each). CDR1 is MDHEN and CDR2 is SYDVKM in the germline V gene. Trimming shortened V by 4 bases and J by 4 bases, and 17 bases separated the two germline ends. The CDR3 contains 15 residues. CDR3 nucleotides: TGTGCCAGCAGTTCGCCCTCGCACGGGACGTACGAGCAGTACTTC. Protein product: CASSSPSHGTYEQYF.

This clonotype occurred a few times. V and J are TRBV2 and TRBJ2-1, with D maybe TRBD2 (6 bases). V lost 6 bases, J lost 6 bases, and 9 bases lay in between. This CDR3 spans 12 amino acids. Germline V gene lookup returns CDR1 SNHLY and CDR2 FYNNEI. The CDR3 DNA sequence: TGTGCCAGCAGGATACTAGCCAATGAGCAGTTCTTC. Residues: CASRILANEQFF.

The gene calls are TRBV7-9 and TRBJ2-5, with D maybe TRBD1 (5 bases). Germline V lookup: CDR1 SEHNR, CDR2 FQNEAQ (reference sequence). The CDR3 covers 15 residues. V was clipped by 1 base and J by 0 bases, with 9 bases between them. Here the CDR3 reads CASSLGYRNQETQYF. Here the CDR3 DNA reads TGTGCCAGCAGCTTAGGATACAGGAACCAAGAGACCCAGTACTTC. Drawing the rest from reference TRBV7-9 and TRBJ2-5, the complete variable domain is DTGVSQNPRHKITKRGQNVTFRCDPISEHNRLYWYRQTLGQGPEFLTYFQNEAQLEKSRLLSDRFSAERPKGSFSTLEIQRTEQGDSAMYLCASSLGYRNQETQYFGPGTRLLVL.